The clone carrying this T cell receptor (beta chain) was observed many times. Its target is not known. A CD45RA-negative memory subset and a CD45RA+ naive subset were separated from the CD4+ cells. The repertoire was sequenced with immunoSEQ multiplex PCR; TCRdb's copy has only in-frame clones and lacks some. Of some 1,100,000 clones detected, about four fifths appear once; the ten largest clones hold 0.52%. The CDR3 is 16 amino acids. Per the germline V gene, CDR1 is SGHTA and CDR2 is FQGTGA. The V segment lost 5 bases and the J segment 7 bases; nucleotides outside the gene matches: 6. The sample belongs to a study of shared clonotypes between healthy human individuals. Study-level points and caveats: It was expected that sequencing depth would affect clonotype sharing among donors. Estimated clonotype richness was generally higher in naive than memory subsets.

The sample consisted of memory CD4+ T cells from PBMCs. The subset is: CD45RA-negative fraction. This receptor was identified in a man between 18 and 29 years old in good health. Some clones in this sample may be carry-over from other donors' samples. The V call is TRBV7-3, the J call TRBJ2-1, with 15 bases identical to TRBD2. The CDR3 DNA is TGTGCCAGCAGCCTTGAAGGGACTAGCGGGAGGAATGAGCAGTTCTTC. Translation gives CASSLEGTSGRNEQFF.